This TCR beta chain was sequenced in a study of blood T cell repertoires in COVID-19. The wider study: Acute and convalescent COVID-19 samples came from the United States, Italy and Spain. PBMCs, B-cell-depleted T cells, or T cells provided the cDNA or gDNA that made up the material.

The junction had 3 bases not matched to a gene; V was cut back by 2 bases and J by 4 bases. CDR1 and CDR2 from the germline V gene are LNHDA and SQIVND (reference sequence). CDR3 length: 14 residues. Under the authors' procedure: Estimates of nucleated cell counts were drawn from the amplification of reference gene primers. Libraries were prepared by immunoSEQ multiplex PCR; TCRdb keeps only in-frame clonotypes and omits some of them. The V and J calls and the clone size are those of that table, but D and trimming were determined from the DNA. The repertoire holds approximately 100,000 clones, around 87% seen once, with around 32% in the top ten. The table lists this clone with a count of one.

The gene calls are TRBV19 and TRBJ2-3; 7 bases match TRBD2. Sequenced sample: peripheral blood. This TCR derives from a woman of 80 years or more with acute or convalescent COVID-19. In DNA form, the CDR3 reads TGTGCCAGTAGTATACGACTAGCTCCAGATACGCAGTATTTT. Residues: CASSIRLAPDTQYF. Drawing the rest from reference TRBV19 and TRBJ2-3, the complete variable domain is DGGITQSPKYLFRKEGQNVTLSCEQNLNHDAMYWYRQDPGQGLRLIYYSQIVNDFQKGDIAEGYSVSREKKESFPLTVTSAQKNPTAFYLCASSIRLAPDTQYFGPGTRLTVL.